This TCR beta chain was profiled in a study of blood T cells in healthy people across ages. Total RNA was extracted at no less than 5.5 micrograms per sample. Then a second PCR, running about 6 to 11 cycles, was carried out with a sample-barcoded 5' primer and a J-beta primer mix. Every sample returned 2.5 million or more CDR3-containing paired-end reads. TCRdb re-called the 5' RACE reads with MiXCR, one entry per CDR3 protein. The sample lists about 780,000 distinct CDR3 sequences, around 45% occurring once. Germline CDR1 is KGHSH and CDR2 is LQKENI. V lost 5 bases to trimming and J lost 8 bases, with 13 bases between them. The CDR3 runs 13 residues.

The V gene is TRBV18, the J gene TRBJ2-1; D is tentatively TRBD1 or TRBD2 (5 bases each). This sequence was found in an elderly man in good health. Sequencing was carried out using blood. CDR3 coding DNA: TGTGCCAGCTCAATAAACCTGGGGGATGAGCAGTTCTTC. This codes for CASSINLGDEQFF.